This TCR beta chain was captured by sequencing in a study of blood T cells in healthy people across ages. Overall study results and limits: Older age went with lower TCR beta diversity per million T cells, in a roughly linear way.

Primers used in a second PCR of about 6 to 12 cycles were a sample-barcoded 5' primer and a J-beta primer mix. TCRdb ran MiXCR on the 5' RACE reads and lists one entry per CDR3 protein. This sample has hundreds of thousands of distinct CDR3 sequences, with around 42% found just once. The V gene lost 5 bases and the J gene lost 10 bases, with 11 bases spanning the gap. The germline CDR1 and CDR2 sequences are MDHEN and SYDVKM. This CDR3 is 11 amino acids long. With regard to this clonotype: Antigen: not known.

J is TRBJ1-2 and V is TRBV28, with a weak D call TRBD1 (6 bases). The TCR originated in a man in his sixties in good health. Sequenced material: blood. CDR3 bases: TGTGCCAGCAGTAACAGGGTTCACTACACCTTC. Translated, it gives CASSNRVHYTF.